A selection of T cell receptor beta chains follows, all from one sample in a study of cytotoxic CD8 clonotypes in ibrutinib-treated CLL. Using immunoSEQ multiplex PCR, the repertoire was profiled, and TCRdb retains in-frame clones only, with some absent. This sample has 25,000 or so clones, with 62% found just once. The specimen comprised PBMCs, sampled before ibrutinib treatment. Source of these receptors: a human donor with chronic lymphocytic leukemia. CDR3s include the opening cysteine and the closing phenylalanine or tryptophan. The D gene is left open where the match is weak. The size field is filled for only some rows; it gives once, few, many or a size class.

>TRBV7-2|.|TRBJ2-5|.
TGTGCCAGCAGCTTGGGAGGGGGGCCCCAAGAGACCCAGTACTTC
CASSLGGGPQETQYF
>TRBV4-1|.|TRBJ2-7|.
TGCGCCAGCAGCCAAGATCTGGGGTACAGGGCCACCTCCTACGAGCAGTACTTC
CASSQDLGYRATSYEQYF
>TRBV6-1|.|TRBJ2-2|.
TGTGCCAGCAGTGGGCCGAACACCGGGGAGCTGTTTTTT
CASSGPNTGELFF
>TRBV7-9|.|TRBJ2-7|.
TGTGCCAGCAGCACAACCGCAAGCTCCTACGAGCAGTACTTC
CASSTTASSYEQYF
>TRBV5-4|.|TRBJ1-2|TRBD1
TGTGCCAGCAGCTTGGAGACAGGGAGGGGCTACACCTTC
CASSLETGRGYTF
>TRBV7-9|.|TRBJ2-3|TRBD2
TGTGCCAGCCTTACCGGGACTAGCGGTCCCACAGATACGCAGTATTTT
CASLTGTSGPTDTQYF
>TRBV7-2|few|TRBJ2-7|.
TGTGCCAGCAGCTTGACAGGCACCGAGCAGTACTTC
CASSLTGTEQYF
>TRBV2|.|TRBJ1-1|.
TGTGCCAGCAGTGATATGGGGGAGGGCGCTGAAGCTTTCTTT
CASSDMGEGAEAFF
>TRBV27|.|TRBJ2-1|.
TGTGCCAGCAGTTTTGTGCACCCTAACAATGAGCAGTTCTTC
CASSFVHPNNEQFF
>TRBV30|.|TRBJ2-5|.
TGTGCCTGGAGCGGTGGGGGGGAGACCCAGTACTTC
CAWSGGGETQYF
>TRBV7-3|few|TRBJ1-2|TRBD1
TGTGCCAGCAGCCCAGAGGTTACGGCAGGGGGCGGCTACACCTTC
CASSPEVTAGGGYTF
>TRBV27|.|TRBJ2-7|TRBD1
TGTGCCAGCAGTTTAACGGGACAGGGTTACGAGCAGTACTTC
CASSLTGQGYEQYF
>TRBV11-1|.|TRBJ1-2|.
TGTGCCAGCAGCCGTCTGATTGCGGTCGGGATAGACTATGGCTACACCTTC
CASSRLIAVGIDYGYTF
>TRBV28|.|TRBJ2-7|.
TGTGCCAGCAGAAACACCGGGACCGTCCTCTCCTACGAGCAGTACTTC
CASRNTGTVLSYEQYF
>TRBV10-3|.|TRBJ1-1|.
TGTGCCATCAGTGAGCCACAGCGGGGGAACACTGAAGCTTTCTTT
CAISEPQRGNTEAFF
>TRBV25-1|.|TRBJ2-3|.
TGTGCCAGCAGTGACCCCTTCACAGATACGCAGTATTTT
CASSDPFTDTQYF
>TRBV5-1|.|TRBJ2-3|.
TGCGCCAGCAGCTTGAGACTTAGCGGGACAGCAGATACGCAGTATTTT
CASSLRLSGTADTQYF
>TRBV13|.|TRBJ2-3|.
TGTGCCACGTCGCCCACACCCCCCGCAGATACGCAGTATTTT
CATSPTPPADTQYF
>TRBV25-1|.|TRBJ1-5|.
TGTGCCAGCAGTGAAGCAAGGGGACAAGACAATCAGCCCCAGCATTTT
CASSEARGQDNQPQHF
>TRBV28|.|TRBJ2-3|.
TGTGCCAGCAGTCCGCTCGGACCAGATACGCAGTATTTT
CASSPLGPDTQYF
>TRBV14|.|TRBJ2-1|.
TGTGCCAGCAGCCAGCCGGGCCGGGGGGCATTCGACAATGAGCAGTTCTTC
CASSQPGRGAFDNEQFF
>TRBV5-1|.|TRBJ1-1|TRBD1
TGCGCCAGCAGCTTGGGGACGGACAGGGCAGGGGTGAACACTGAAGCTTTCTTT
CASSLGTDRAGVNTEAFF
>TRBV5-1|.|TRBJ1-1|.
TGCGCCAGCAGCCTCGGGGGCCGGCGCGTGGACACTGAAGCTTTCTTT
CASSLGGRRVDTEAFF
>TRBV13|.|TRBJ1-1|TRBD1
TGTGCCAGCAGCAACCGACAGGGCTTCACTGAAGCTTTCTTT
CASSNRQGFTEAFF
>TRBV7-2|once|TRBJ2-5|TRBD2
TGTGCCAGCACACTAGCGGGGGAAGAGACCCAGTACTTC
CASTLAGEETQYF
>TRBV6-5|.|TRBJ2-1|TRBD2
TGTGCCAGCAGTACACTAGCGGGAGGGCACAATGAGCAGTTCTTC
CASSTLAGGHNEQFF
>TRBV7-9|.|TRBJ1-1|.
TGTGCCAGCAGCCAAGACACAGGGAGCACTGAAGCTTTCTTT
CASSQDTGSTEAFF
>TRBV19|.|TRBJ1-1|.
TGTGCCAGTAGTAGGGACTCAGGGGCCCAAGCTTTCTTT
CASSRDSGAQAFF
>TRBV18|.|TRBJ2-1|TRBD2
TGTGCCAGCTCACCAACTAGCGGGAGATCAGAGGAGCAGTTCTTC
CASSPTSGRSEEQFF
>TRBV9|few|TRBJ1-2|.
TGTGCCAGCAGCGAGAATAACTATGGCTACACCTTC
CASSENNYGYTF
>TRBV25-1|.|TRBJ2-3|.
TGTGCCAGCACCCCTGGTAGCCACACAGATACGCAGTATTTT
CASTPGSHTDTQYF
>TRBV11-2|few|TRBJ1-4|TRBD1
TGTGCCAGCAGCAGCCGACAGGGTGAAAAACTGTTTTTT
CASSSRQGEKLFF
>TRBV28|.|TRBJ1-5|.
TGTGCCAGCAGTCCCGGACGGTACAATCAGCCCCAGCATTTT
CASSPGRYNQPQHF
>TRBV7-8|.|TRBJ2-1|TRBD2
TGTGCCAGCAGCACCACTAGCGGGAGGCAACATGAGCAGTTCTTC
CASSTTSGRQHEQFF
>TRBV27|.|TRBJ2-3|.
TGTGCCAGCAGTTTTCGTAGTACGCAGTATTTT
CASSFRSTQYF
>TRBV7-9|.|TRBJ2-2|TRBD2
TGTGCCAGCAGCTTAATCCTAGCGGGTAACACCGGGGAGCTGTTTTTT
CASSLILAGNTGELFF
>TRBV28|.|TRBJ2-5|.
TGTGCCAGCACACTGGGGCAGGGGATGGGAGAGACCCAGTACTTC
CASTLGQGMGETQYF
>TRBV2|.|TRBJ2-1|.
TGTGCCAGCCCCTCATACTCCTACAATGAGCAGTTCTTC
CASPSYSYNEQFF
>TRBV6-4|once|TRBJ1-5|.
TGTGCCAGCAGTGCCGGGGAGGGGCAGCCCCAGCATTTT
CASSAGEGQPQHF